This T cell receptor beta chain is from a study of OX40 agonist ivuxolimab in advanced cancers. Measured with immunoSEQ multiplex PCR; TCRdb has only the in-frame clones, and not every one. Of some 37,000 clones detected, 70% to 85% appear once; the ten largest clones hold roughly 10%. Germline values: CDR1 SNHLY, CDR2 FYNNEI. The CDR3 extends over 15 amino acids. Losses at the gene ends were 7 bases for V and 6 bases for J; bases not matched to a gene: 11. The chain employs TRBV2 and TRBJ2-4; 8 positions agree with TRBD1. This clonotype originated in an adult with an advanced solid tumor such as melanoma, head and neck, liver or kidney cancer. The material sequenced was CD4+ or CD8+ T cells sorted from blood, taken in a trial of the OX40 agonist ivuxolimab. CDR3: CASTRAGGAGNIQYF. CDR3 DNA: TGTGCCAGCACCAGAGCAGGGGGCGCGGGAAACATTCAGTACTTC.